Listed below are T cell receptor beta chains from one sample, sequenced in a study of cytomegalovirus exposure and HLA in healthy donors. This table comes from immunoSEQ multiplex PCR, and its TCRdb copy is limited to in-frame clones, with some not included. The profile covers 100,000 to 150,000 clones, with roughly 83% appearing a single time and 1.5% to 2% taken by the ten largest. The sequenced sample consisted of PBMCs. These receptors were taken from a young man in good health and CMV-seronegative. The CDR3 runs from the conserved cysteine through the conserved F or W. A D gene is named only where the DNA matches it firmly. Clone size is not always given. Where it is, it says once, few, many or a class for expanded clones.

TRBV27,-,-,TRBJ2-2,TGTGCCAGCAGTTTATGGGAGTCCGGCACCGGGGAGCTGTTTTTT,CASSLWESGTGELFF
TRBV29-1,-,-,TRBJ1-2,TGCAGCGTTGAAAGGGGCAACAACATACCTAACTATGGCTACACCTTC,CSVERGNNIPNYGYTF
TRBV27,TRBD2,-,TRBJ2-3,TGTGCCAGCAGTTTACGGACGGGAGGGCTCAAGGCCACAGATACGCAGTATTTT,CASSLRTGGLKATDTQYF
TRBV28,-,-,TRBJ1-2,TGTGCCAGCAGTTTATTCCAGGGAAACTATGGCTACACCTTC,CASSLFQGNYGYTF
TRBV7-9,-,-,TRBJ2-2,TGTGCCAGCAGCTTACGGGAAGGTGCCGGGGAGCTGTTTTTT,CASSLREGAGELFF
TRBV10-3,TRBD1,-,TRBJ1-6,TGTGCCACCCGGGGACAGGGGGGAGGTTCACCCCTCCACTTT,CATRGQGGGSPLHF
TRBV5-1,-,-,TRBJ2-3,TGCGCCAGCAGCTTGGAGGGTAGCGGCAGCACAGATACGCAGTATTTT,CASSLEGSGSTDTQYF
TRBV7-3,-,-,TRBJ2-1,TGTGCCAGCAGCCAGGGCGCTTACAATGAGCAGTTCTTC,CASSQGAYNEQFF
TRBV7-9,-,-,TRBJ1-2,TGTGCCAGCAGCCCCAGGCAGGGTAACTATGGCTACACCTTC,CASSPRQGNYGYTF
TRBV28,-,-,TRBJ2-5,TGTGCCAGCAGTTTAGAAGGCGGGACCATCGGAGAGACCCAGTACTTC,CASSLEGGTIGETQYF
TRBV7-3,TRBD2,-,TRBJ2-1,TGTGCCAGCAGCTTAATAGCGGGAGGGTGGAATGAGCAGTTCTTC,CASSLIAGGWNEQFF
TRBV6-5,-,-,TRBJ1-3,TGTGCCAGCAGTTATGGGAGGAACTCTGGAAACACCATATATTTT,CASSYGRNSGNTIYF
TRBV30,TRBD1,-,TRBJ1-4,TGTGCCTGGAGCATCAGGGGGCTTGAAAAACTGTTTTTT,CAWSIRGLEKLFF
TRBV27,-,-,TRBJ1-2,TGTGCCAGCAGCTATGGGCGGGGTAGCTATGGCTACACCTTC,CASSYGRGSYGYTF
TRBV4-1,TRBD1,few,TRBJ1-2,TGCGCCAGCAGCCAGGCTACTACGGGACAGCTAGGCTACACCTTC,CASSQATTGQLGYTF
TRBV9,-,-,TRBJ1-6,TGTGCCAGCAGCGTTCAGGAAAATTCACCCCTCCACTTT,CASSVQENSPLHF
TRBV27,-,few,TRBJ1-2,TGTGCCAGCAGTTTATTACAGACAAACTATGGCTACACCTTC,CASSLLQTNYGYTF
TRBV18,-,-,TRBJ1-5,TGTGCCAGCTCCGCGGGGCACTCGAATCAGCCCCAGCATTTT,CASSAGHSNQPQHF
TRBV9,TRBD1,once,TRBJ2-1,TGTGCCAGCAGCGTCGGGACAGGGTCCTACAATGAGCAGTTCTTC,CASSVGTGSYNEQFF
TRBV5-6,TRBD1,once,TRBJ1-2,TGTGCCAGCAGCTTGGCCACCACAGGGGGCGATGGCTACACCTTC,CASSLATTGGDGYTF
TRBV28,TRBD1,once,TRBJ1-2,TGTGCCAGCAGTCCTCCGGGACAGCGAGGAAACACCTTC,CASSPPGQRGNTF
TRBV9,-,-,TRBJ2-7,TGTGCCAGCAGCGTAAACAGCGGAGTCAATTTCTACGAGCAGTACTTC,CASSVNSGVNFYEQYF
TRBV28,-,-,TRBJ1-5,TGTGCCAGCAGTACGGAGCGGATCGCCCCCTCGGTTAATCAGCCCCAGCATTTT,CASSTERIAPSVNQPQHF
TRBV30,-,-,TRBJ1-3,TGTGCCTGGGCCGGCTCTGGAAACACCATATATTTT,CAWAGSGNTIYF
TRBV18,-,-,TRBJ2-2,TGTGCCAGCCAAGGACAGACGAACACCGGGGAGCTGTTTTTT,CASQGQTNTGELFF
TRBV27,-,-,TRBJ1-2,TGTGCCAGCAGTTTATACCCAGGGTCGAACTATGGCTACACCTTC,CASSLYPGSNYGYTF
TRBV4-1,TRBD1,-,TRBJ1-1,TGCGCCAGCAGCCAAGCGACAGGGGGCGCGCGGGAGAAAGCTTTCTTT,CASSQATGGAREKAFF
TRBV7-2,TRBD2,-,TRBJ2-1,TGTGCCAGCAGCTTAGCGCACAGCGGGAGGGCCGGTGAGCAGTTCTTC,CASSLAHSGRAGEQFF
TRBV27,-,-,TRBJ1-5,TGTGCCAGCAGTTTCTCCGCGGTAGTTCAGCCCCAGCATTTT,CASSFSAVVQPQHF
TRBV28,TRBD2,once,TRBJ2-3,TGTGCCAGCAGTTTATCGGGGCTAGCGGGGGGAAGCACAGATACGCAGTATTTT,CASSLSGLAGGSTDTQYF